Below, 27 T cell receptor beta chains from the same sample are listed, as sequenced in a study of blood T cells in healthy people across ages. Next came a second PCR, run for roughly 7 to 12 cycles, which used a sample-barcoded 5' primer along with a J-beta primer mix. TCRdb independently ran MiXCR on the 5' RACE reads; one entry per CDR3 protein. The sample shows nearly 1 million distinct CDR3 sequences, roughly 51% of them seen only once. Sequenced material: blood. These receptors originate from an older woman in good health.

This clonotype has only a few counts. The V call is TRBV9, the J call TRBJ2-5; possible D gene TRBD2, 6 bases. Germline-derived CDR1 and CDR2 are SGDLS and YYNGEE. V lost 0 bases, J lost 2 bases, and 8 bases lay in between. The CDR3 is made up of 14 amino acids. The CDR3 reads CASSVGGLQETQYF. As DNA, the CDR3 is TGTGCCAGCAGCGTAGGAGGACTACAAGAGACCCAGTACTTC.

V usage is TRBV9 and J usage is TRBJ2-2; maybe TRBD2 (5 bases). Germline V gene lookup returns CDR1 SGDLS and CDR2 YYNGEE. V lost 5 bases to trimming and J lost 7 bases, with 15 bases between them. This CDR3 contains 14 residues. The DNA of the CDR3 is TGTGCCAGCAGTGCCCCGCGGGTGGGCGGGGAGCTGTTTTTT. Translation: CASSAPRVGGELFF.

V is TRBV6-1 and J is TRBJ2-5; D unresolved. Trimming cost V 3 bases and J 5 bases, with 13 bases left between them. CDR3 length equals 14 residues. Germline assignment: CDR1 MNHNS and CDR2 SASEGT. The CDR3 loop is CASSENDLLETQYF. The CDR3 DNA follows: TGTGCCAGCAGTGAGAACGACTTGTTGGAGACCCAGTACTTC.

V gene TRBV30 combines with J gene TRBJ1-5; D unclear. This CDR3 contains 14 residues. CDR1 and CDR2 (germline): GTSNPN, SVGIG (reference sequence). The V and J ends lost 0 bases and 0 bases respectively, with 6 bases between them. The DNA of the CDR3 is TGTGCCTGGAGTGTACTAAATAGCAATCAGCCCCAGCATTTT. This gives the protein CAWSVLNSNQPQHF.

The rearrangement links TRBV12-3 or TRBV12-4 to TRBJ2-5, with D possibly being TRBD2 (6 bases). V lost 1 base and J 5 bases, leaving 17 bases between the germline ends. The CDR3 is 16 amino acids. The CDR3 reads CASSLEWVAGRETQYF. As DNA, the CDR3 is TGTGCCAGCAGTTTAGAGTGGGTGGCGGGACGGGAGACCCAGTACTTC.

This chain uses TRBV6-1 with TRBJ2-5; 10 nucleotides match TRBD1. J was trimmed by 5 bases and V by 5 bases; bases with no gene match: 8. This CDR3 comprises 15 residues. Germline CDR1 is MNHNS and CDR2 is SASEGT. The CDR3 nucleotides are TGTGCCAGCAGTCGCCGTGGGACAGGGGCGGAGACCCAGTACTTC. It translates to CASSRRGTGAETQYF.

V usage is TRBV27 and J usage is TRBJ2-7; D is possibly TRBD2 (7 bases). The ends were cut back, 8 bases at V and 0 bases at J, with 20 bases in the middle. The CDR3 runs to 16 residues. CDR1 and CDR2 from the germline V gene are MNHEY and SMNVEV (reference sequence). CDR3 residues: CASSKGGGPNSYEQYF. The CDR3 nucleotides read TGTGCCAGCTCAAAGGGGGGGGGCCCCAACTCCTACGAGCAGTACTTC.

V and J are TRBV3-1 and TRBJ2-7; D unclear. The CDR3 length is 12 residues. CDR1 is LGHDT, CDR2 YNNKEL, per germline (reference sequence). V was cut by 3 bases and J by 5 bases, with 8 bases left in between. As DNA, the CDR3 is TGTGCCAGCAGCCACGGGTCCCACGAGCAGTACTTC. Translating it yields CASSHGSHEQYF.

The chain links TRBV20-1 to TRBJ2-1; 16 bases are shared with TRBD2. The CDR3 sequence is 14 residues long. The ends lost 3 bases at V and 15 bases at J; junction bases unmatched: 8. Germline assignment: CDR1 DFQATT and CDR2 SNEGSKA (reference sequence). CDR3 sequence: CSASTGTSGRAGFF. CDR3 nucleotide sequence: TGCAGTGCTAGCACCGGGACTAGCGGGAGGGCCGGGTTCTTC.

This chain uses TRBV11-1 with TRBJ2-3; unclear D gene. V shed 5 bases and J shed 7 bases, with 13 bases lying between them. Per germline, CDR1 SGHAT and CDR2 FQDESV (reference sequence). The CDR3 consists of 13 residues. The CDR3 coding sequence is TGTGCCAGCAGCCTTTTAAATTTGAATACGCAGTATTTT. It translates to CASSLLNLNTQYF.

The chain combines TRBV3-1 with TRBJ2-3, with D possibly TRBD2 on 5 matching bases. Germline V CDR1 and CDR2: LGHDT, YNNKEL (reference sequence). This CDR3 is 15 amino acids long. V lost 5 bases and J 3 bases, leaving 15 bases between the germline ends. DNA of the CDR3: TGTGCCAGCAGCTCTCTAAACGGGGTGACAGATACGCAGTATTTT. It encodes CASSSLNGVTDTQYF.

In its sample, this clonotype was seen a few times. J is TRBJ2-1 and V is TRBV4-1; D unresolved. The germline V gene has CDR1 MGHRA and CDR2 YSYEKL. V lost 0 bases and J 6 bases, leaving 9 bases between the germline ends. The CDR3 covers 14 residues. For the CDR3, the DNA is TGCGCCAGCAGCCAAGATACAGCCGCCAATGAGCAGTTCTTC. Amino acid sequence: CASSQDTAANEQFF.

V usage is TRBV19 and J usage is TRBJ2-7; D gene ambiguous. V was trimmed by 3 bases and J by 7 bases, leaving 16 bases between them. This CDR3 contains 14 residues. The germline V gene encodes CDR1 LNHDA and CDR2 SQIVND (reference sequence). CDR3 DNA: TGTGCCAGTAGTATCCAGATTTCCATGGGGGAGCAGTACTTC. Protein product: CASSIQISMGEQYF.

This chain links TRBV12-3 or TRBV12-4 with TRBJ1-1; a weak D match, TRBD1 (6 bases). Trimming cost V 7 bases and J 9 bases, with 12 bases left between them. The CDR3 covers 11 residues. CDR3 sequence reads: CASKYREKAFF. The CDR3 DNA reads TGTGCCAGCAAATACAGGGAAAAAGCTTTCTTT.

V and J are TRBV29-1 and TRBJ1-5; D not resolved. CDR1 and CDR2 (germline): SQVTM, ANQGSEA. V lost 4 bases and J 5 bases, leaving 9 bases between the germline ends. The CDR3 sequence is 12 residues long. CDR3 residues: CSVGAADQPQHF. Here the CDR3 DNA reads TGCAGCGTTGGAGCGGCCGATCAGCCCCAGCATTTT. Supplemented by reference TRBV29-1 and TRBJ1-5, the full variable domain reads SAVISQKPSRDICQRGTSLTIQCQVDSQVTMMFWYRQQPGQSLTLIATANQGSEATYESGFVIDKFPISRPNLTFSTLTVSNMSPEDSSIYLCSVGAADQPQHFGDGTRLSIL.

This clonotype has a handful of counts. The chain is built from TRBV6-2 or TRBV6-3 and TRBJ2-7; D unclear. Matching the DNA end better, TRBJ2-5 makes the J call doubtful. Per the germline V gene, CDR1 is MNHEY and CDR2 is SVGEGT. CDR3 length: 13 amino acids. The CDR3 coding sequence is TGTGCCAGCAGGACGGGCAATCTAAAGACCCAGTACTTC. Its protein product is CASRTGNLKTQYF.

The chain combines TRBV3-1 with TRBJ1-2; TRBD1 is a possible D gene (6 bases). V lost 3 bases, J lost 0 bases, and 11 bases lay in between. Germline V gene lookup returns CDR1 LGHDT and CDR2 YNNKEL (reference sequence). The CDR3 is 15 residues long. The CDR3 bases are TGTGCCAGCAGCCAGAGGGACAAAGCTAACTATGGCTACACCTTC. This translates into CASSQRDKANYGYTF.

As DNA, the CDR3 is TGTGCCATCAGTGCTTCTGGGGCCAACGTCCTGACTTTC. Translated: CAISASGANVLTF. V is TRBV10-3 and J is TRBJ2-6; D is undetermined. Germline V gene data show CDR1 as ENHRY and CDR2 as SYGVKD. Trimming took off 4 bases at V and 1 base at J, with 2 bases between the two ends. This CDR3 region has 13 residues.

The gene calls are TRBV7-9 and TRBJ2-1; the match to TRBD1 covers 7 bases. Germline-derived CDR1 and CDR2 are SEHNR and FQNEAQ (reference sequence). Unmatched junction bases numbered 8, after V lost 5 bases and J lost 4 bases. The CDR3 sequence is 15 residues long. As DNA, the CDR3 is TGTGCCAGCAGCCTCCCCCGGGGACAGTACAATGAGCAGTTCTTC. This sequence encodes CASSLPRGQYNEQFF.

This clonotype was counted a single time. This rearrangement joins TRBV20-1 to TRBJ2-1; 9 bases align to TRBD1. This CDR3 is built from 13 residues. J gave up 10 bases and V 6 bases, and 10 bases lay outside the gene matches. CDR1 and CDR2 from the germline V gene are DFQATT and SNEGSKA (reference sequence). CDR3 in DNA: TGCAGTGCCGATGGGACAGGGCCTTACGAGCAGTTCTTC. This gives the protein CSADGTGPYEQFF.

J is TRBJ2-1 and V is TRBV28; 7 bases are a match to TRBD1. Germline lookup yields CDR1 MDHEN and CDR2 SYDVKM. After removal of 5 bases from V and 3 bases from J, the junction contained 7 bases not matched to a gene. The CDR3 runs 15 residues. The CDR3: CASSPHQGVYNEQFF. Here the CDR3 DNA reads TGTGCCAGCAGTCCCCATCAGGGGGTCTACAATGAGCAGTTCTTC.

CDR3 in amino acids: CASSLQQNQPQHF. The CDR3 DNA reads TGTGCCAGCAGCTTACAACAGAATCAGCCCCAGCATTTT. The chain joins TRBV7-2 to TRBJ1-5, with unresolved D. V gave up 2 bases and J gave up 4 bases, with 6 bases separating them. This CDR3 contains 13 residues. Germline V gene sequence: CDR1 SGHTA, CDR2 FQGNSA.

V usage is TRBV7-9 and J usage is TRBJ2-4; 7 nucleotides align to TRBD1. The DNA end is more similar to TRBJ2-7, so the J call may be wrong. The length of the CDR3 is 14 residues. Germline CDR1 SEHNR, CDR2 FQNEAQ (reference sequence). CDR3 in DNA: TGTGCCAGCAGCTCTCCGGGACAGTACTACGAGCAGTACTTC. Translating it yields CASSSPGQYYEQYF.

The genes are TRBV5-8 and TRBJ2-3, with 8 bases fitting TRBD2. With 3 bases clipped from V and 0 bases from J, the junction kept 15 bases outside the gene matches. Germline assignment: CDR1 SGHTS and CDR2 YDEGEE. The CDR3 loop spans 19 amino acids. CDR3 bases: TGTGCCAGCAGCTGGGGGCGTCTAGCGGGCCATGCTAGCACAGATACGCAGTATTTT. As protein: CASSWGRLAGHASTDTQYF.

The chain uses TRBV7-2 and TRBJ2-7; D gene ambiguous. There are 16 residues in the CDR3. The V gene lost 3 bases and the J gene lost 3 bases, with 18 bases spanning the gap. CDR1 is SGHTA, CDR2 FQGNSA, per germline. The CDR3, as DNA: TGTGCCAGCAGCTTCCAAGTAGGATCGGCTTACTACGAGCAGTACTTC. Translating gives CASSFQVGSAYYEQYF.

This clonotype occurred a few times. V usage is TRBV7-2 and J usage is TRBJ1-1; D call uncertain. In germline, CDR1 is SGHTA, CDR2 FQGNSA. The CDR3 loop spans 12 amino acids. V lost 2 bases and J lost 7, with 8 bases in between. The CDR3: CASSLTGLEAFF. CDR3 DNA: TGTGCCAGCAGCTTAACTGGGCTTGAAGCTTTCTTT. The full variable domain, in which reference TRBV7-2 and TRBJ1-1 provide the parts outside the CDR3, is GAGVSQSPSNKVTEKGKDVELRCDPISGHTALYWYRQSLGQGLEFLIYFQGNSAPDKSGLPSDRFSAERTGGSVSTLTIQRTQQEDSAVYLCASSLTGLEAFFGQGTRLTVV.

This chain connects TRBV12-3 or TRBV12-4 to TRBJ2-4, with 8 bases fitting TRBD2. After removal of 5 bases from V and 13 bases from J, the junction contained 16 bases not matched to a gene. This CDR3 comprises 15 residues. The CDR3 protein is CASSLSGTLSYGQYF. CDR3 sequence (DNA): TGTGCCAGCAGTCTTAGCGGGACCTTATCCTACGGGCAGTACTTC.